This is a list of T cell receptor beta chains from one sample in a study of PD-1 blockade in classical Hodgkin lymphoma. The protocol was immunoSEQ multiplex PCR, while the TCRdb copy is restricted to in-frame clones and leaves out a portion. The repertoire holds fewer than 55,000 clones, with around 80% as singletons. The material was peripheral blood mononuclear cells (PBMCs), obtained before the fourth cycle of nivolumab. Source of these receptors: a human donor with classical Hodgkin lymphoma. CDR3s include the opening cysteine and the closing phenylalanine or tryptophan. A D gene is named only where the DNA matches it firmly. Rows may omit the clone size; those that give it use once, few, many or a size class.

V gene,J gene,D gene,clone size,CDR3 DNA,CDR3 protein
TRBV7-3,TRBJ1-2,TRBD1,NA,TGTGCCAGCAGCCCCGGACAGGGAGTGGACTACACCTTC,CASSPGQGVDYTF
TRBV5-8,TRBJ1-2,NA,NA,TGTGCCAGCAGCTTGATCAAGTCAGGCTGGCGATCCCGTTACACCTTC,CASSLIKSGWRSRYTF
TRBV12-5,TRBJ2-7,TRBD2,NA,TGTGCTAGTGGTTTGCCCCCGACTAGCGGGGGGACGAAACGGGGCTACGAGCAGTACTTC,CASGLPPTSGGTKRGYEQYF
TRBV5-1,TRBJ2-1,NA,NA,TGCGCCAGCAGCTTGGACGGCAATGAGCAGTTCTTC,CASSLDGNEQFF
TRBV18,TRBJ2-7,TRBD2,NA,TGTGCCAGCTCACCCTTTGGGGGGGTCCCCTACGAGCAGTACTTC,CASSPFGGVPYEQYF
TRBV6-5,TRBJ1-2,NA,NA,TGTGCCAGCAGTTACGTGCTAAGGGTGGGCTATGGCTACACCTTC,CASSYVLRVGYGYTF
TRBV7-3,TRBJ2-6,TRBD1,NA,TGTGCCAGCAGCCGCCGACAGGGGGAGGGGGCCAACGTCCTGACTTTC,CASSRRQGEGANVLTF
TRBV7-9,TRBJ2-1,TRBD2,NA,TGTGCCAGCAGCACCGGACTAGCGGGGGTAAATGAGCAGTTCTTC,CASSTGLAGVNEQFF
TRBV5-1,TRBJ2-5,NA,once,TGCGCCAGCAGCTTGATAGGGCTCTCCGGAGAGACCCAGTACTTC,CASSLIGLSGETQYF
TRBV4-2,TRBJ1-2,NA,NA,TGTGCCAGCAGCCAAGATTCGGTACACTACTATGGCTACACCTTC,CASSQDSVHYYGYTF
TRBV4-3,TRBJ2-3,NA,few,TGCGCCAGCAGCCAAGAGCGGGGAACTAGCACAGATACGCAGTATTTT,CASSQERGTSTDTQYF
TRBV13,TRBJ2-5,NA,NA,TGTGCCAGCAGATTGGGGACGGTAGAGGAGACCCAGTACTTC,CASRLGTVEETQYF
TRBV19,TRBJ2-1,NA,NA,TGTGCCAGTAGCCAATGGACAGTAAGTGGTGAGCAGTTCTTC,CASSQWTVSGEQFF
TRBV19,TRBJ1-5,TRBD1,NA,TGTGCCAGTAGTATCTTCGGACAGGGGCGACCCCCCCAGCATTTT,CASSIFGQGRPPQHF
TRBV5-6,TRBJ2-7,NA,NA,TGTGCCAGCAGCTTCACAGGTATCTCCTACGAGCAGTACTTC,CASSFTGISYEQYF
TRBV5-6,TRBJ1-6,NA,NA,TGTGCCAGCAGCTTAAACAGGGCTTCACCCCTCCACTTT,CASSLNRASPLHF
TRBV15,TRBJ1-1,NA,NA,TGTGCCACCAGCAGAGACCCAGAAGGCCTAGGGTCGGGGCGGGGAGCTTTCTTT,CATSRDPEGLGSGRGAFF
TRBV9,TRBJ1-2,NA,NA,TGTGCCAGCAGCGTAGACCAGCTCTCCTATGGCTACACCTTC,CASSVDQLSYGYTF
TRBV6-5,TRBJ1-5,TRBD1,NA,TGTGCCACCGCACGACAGGGACTCGGGAATCAGCCCCAGCATTTT,CATARQGLGNQPQHF
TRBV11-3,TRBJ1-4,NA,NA,TGTGCCAGCAGCTTAGGAGAAAAACTGTTTTTT,CASSLGEKLFF
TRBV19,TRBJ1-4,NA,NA,TGTGCCAGTACGGGGTTTAATGAAAAACTGTTTTTT,CASTGFNEKLFF
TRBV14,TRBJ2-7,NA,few,TGTGCCAGCAGCCAAGGGTCTAGGAGGCTGTACTTC,CASSQGSRRLYF
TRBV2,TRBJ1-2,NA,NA,TGTGCCAGCAAAAGGGAGAAGTATGGCTACACCTTC,CASKREKYGYTF
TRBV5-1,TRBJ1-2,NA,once,TGCGCCAGCAGCTCGGACGGGAACTATGGCTACACCTTC,CASSSDGNYGYTF
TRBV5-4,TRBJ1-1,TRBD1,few,TGTGCCAGCAGCTCCAGTCAACAGGGGACCACTGAAGCTTTCTTT,CASSSSQQGTTEAFF
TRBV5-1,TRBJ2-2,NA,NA,TGCGCCAGCAGCTTGGGCGGGACAACGAACACCGGGGAGCTGTTTTTT,CASSLGGTTNTGELFF
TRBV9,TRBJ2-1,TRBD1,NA,TGTGCCAGCAGCGTAGTTCACAGGGGATACAATGAGCAGTTCTTC,CASSVVHRGYNEQFF
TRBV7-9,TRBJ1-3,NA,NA,TGTGCCAGCAGCTTAGTCCCGGCTCCAGCTGGAAACACCATATATTTT,CASSLVPAPAGNTIYF
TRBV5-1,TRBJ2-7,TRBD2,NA,TGCGCCAGCAGCTTGGGCTCAGCGGGGCTCTACGAGCAGTACTTC,CASSLGSAGLYEQYF
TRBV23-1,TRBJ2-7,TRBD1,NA,TGCGCCAGCAGTCAAAACACAGGGGGTAGGTCCTACGAGCAGTACTTC,CASSQNTGGRSYEQYF
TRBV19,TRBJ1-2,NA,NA,TGTGCCAGTAGTATATCTACCGGGAACTATGGCTACACCTTC,CASSISTGNYGYTF
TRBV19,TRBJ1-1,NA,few,TGTGCCAGTAGTACAGGGACTGGCACTGAAGCTTTCTTT,CASSTGTGTEAFF
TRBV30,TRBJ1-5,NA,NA,TGTGCCTGGAGTCAGGGTATGAATCAGCCCCAGCATTTT,CAWSQGMNQPQHF
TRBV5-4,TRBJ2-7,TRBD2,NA,TGTGCCAGCAGCGTCGCGGCGGGGGACTCCTACGAGCAGTACTTC,CASSVAAGDSYEQYF
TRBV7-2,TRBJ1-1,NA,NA,TGTGCCAGCAGCTTAGTACGGGGGAACAGTGAAGCTTTCTTT,CASSLVRGNSEAFF
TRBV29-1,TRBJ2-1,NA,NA,TGCAGCGTTGGGGGGTACAATGAGCAGTTCTTC,CSVGGYNEQFF
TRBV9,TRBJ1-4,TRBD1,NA,TGTGCCAGCAGCGTAGTCGGGACAGGGGACGAAAAACTGTTTTTT,CASSVVGTGDEKLFF
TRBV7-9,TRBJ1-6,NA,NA,TGTGCCAGCCGGGGGCGCAATAATTCACCCCTCCACTTT,CASRGRNNSPLHF
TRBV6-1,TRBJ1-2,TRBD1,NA,TGTGCCAGCAGTGTTGAGACAGGGGGCTCCTATGGCTACACCTTC,CASSVETGGSYGYTF
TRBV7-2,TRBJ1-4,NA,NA,TGTGCCAGCAGCTTAGGACAGGCGCAGGAAAAACTGTTTTTT,CASSLGQAQEKLFF
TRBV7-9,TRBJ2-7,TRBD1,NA,TGTGCCAGCTCAAGGACAGGGGGGATTTCGGAGCAGTACTTC,CASSRTGGISEQYF
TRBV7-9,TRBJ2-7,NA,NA,TGTGCCAGCAGCACGCAGTACGGGGGAGCGTTGTACTTC,CASSTQYGGALYF
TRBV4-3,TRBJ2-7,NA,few,TGCGCCAGCAGCCAAGAGGTAAAGACGGTGAGCTCCTACGAGCAGTACTTC,CASSQEVKTVSSYEQYF
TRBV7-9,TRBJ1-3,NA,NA,TGTGCCAGCAGCTTAAACAGCCAAGGGGCTGGAAACACCATATATTTT,CASSLNSQGAGNTIYF
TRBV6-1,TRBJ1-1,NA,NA,TGTGCCAGCAGGACGGTAGAGGGGATGAACACTGAAGCTTTCTTT,CASRTVEGMNTEAFF
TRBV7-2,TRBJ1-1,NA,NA,TGTGCCAGCAGTCTTGCGGGGGCGCCTGAAGCTTTCTTT,CASSLAGAPEAFF
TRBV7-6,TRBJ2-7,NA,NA,TGTGCCAGCAGCAACCAGCGCTACGAGCAGTACTTC,CASSNQRYEQYF
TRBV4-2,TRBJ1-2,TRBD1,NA,TGTGCCAGCAGCCCATGGACAGGGCCCTCCTATGGCTACACCTTC,CASSPWTGPSYGYTF
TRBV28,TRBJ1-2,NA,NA,TGTGCCAGCGCCCACAGGGGCTACACCTTC,CASAHRGYTF
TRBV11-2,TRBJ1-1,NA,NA,TGTGCCAGCAGCACCCTAACAGAAAATGAAGCTTTCTTT,CASSTLTENEAFF
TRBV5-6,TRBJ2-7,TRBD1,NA,TGTGCCAGCAGCCCGTTGGGATGGCGGGACAGGGAATCCTACGAGCAGTACTTC,CASSPLGWRDRESYEQYF
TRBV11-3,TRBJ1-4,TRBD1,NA,TGTGCCAGCAGCCATGGACAGGACTCCGTTAATGAAAAACTGTTTTTT,CASSHGQDSVNEKLFF
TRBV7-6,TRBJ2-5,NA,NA,TGTGCCAGCAGCTTAGGGTACCAAGAGACCCAGTACTTC,CASSLGYQETQYF
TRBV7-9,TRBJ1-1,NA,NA,TGTGCCAGCAGCTTATGGGGAGACACTGAAGCTTTCTTT,CASSLWGDTEAFF
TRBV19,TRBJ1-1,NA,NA,TGTGCCAGTAGTATGTCGGCCAGTAGGAACACTGAAGCTTTCTTT,CASSMSASRNTEAFF
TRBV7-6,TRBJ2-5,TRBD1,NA,TGTGCCAGCAGCTTGGGACAGGGGATCGAGACCCAGTACTTC,CASSLGQGIETQYF
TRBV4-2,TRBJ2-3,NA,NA,TGTGCCAGCAGCCCCACCGGCGGTAGTGGGCTAGTCCCAGATACGCAGTATTTT,CASSPTGGSGLVPDTQYF
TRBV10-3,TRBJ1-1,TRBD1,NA,TGTGCCAGTACCGGGACAGGGGGCACGAACACTGAAGCTTTCTTT,CASTGTGGTNTEAFF
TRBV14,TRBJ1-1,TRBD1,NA,TGTGCCAGCAGCCCGTGGGCAGGGGGAGGAACTGAAGCTTTCTTT,CASSPWAGGGTEAFF